This T cell receptor (beta chain) was sequenced during a study of blood T cell repertoires in COVID-19. About the study: In each case, the material was cDNA or gDNA derived from T cells, B-cell-depleted T cells, or PBMCs.

Seattle patients were enrolled during active infection and followed longitudinally. Profiling relied on immunoSEQ multiplex PCR, and the TCRdb table lists in-frame clones only, not all of them. The sample has 200,000 to 250,000 clones, about 88% seen once. This sequence was found in a woman in her forties or fifties with COVID-19, enrolled during active disease. Sequenced sample: peripheral blood.

CDR3 region: CAHAQGSNQPQHF. The CDR3 DNA is TGTGCCCACGCACAGGGTAGCAATCAGCCCCAGCATTTT. The chain links TRBV30 to TRBJ1-5, with TRBD1 as a possible D gene (6 bases). Germline values: CDR1 GTSNPN, CDR2 SVGIG (reference sequence). V lost 8 bases, J lost 0 bases, and 11 bases lay in between. CDR3 length: 13 amino acids.